The rows below give T cell receptor beta chains drawn from one sample of a study of identical twins. Using its own MiXCR run on the 5' RACE reads, TCRdb lists one record per CDR3 protein. The sample consists of fewer than 650,000 distinct CDR3 sequences, about 7.6% of them appearing once. These data were also filed under a second study, of yellow fever vaccine responses in identical twins.

Sequencing was performed on PBMCs. All receptors come from a woman between 18 and 29 years old in good health. The CDR3 runs from the conserved cysteine through the conserved F or W. Each record gives: V gene, clone size, D gene, J gene, CDR3 DNA, CDR3 protein. The D gene is left open where the match is weak. Expanded clones are given a class, and other clones once, few, many or no size at all.

TRBV11-2	.	TRBD2	TRBJ2-5	TGTGCCAGCAGCCTCGGACTAGCGGGAAATTTAGAGACCCAGTACTTC	CASSLGLAGNLETQYF
TRBV7-3	.	.	TRBJ2-1	TGTGCCAGCAGCGCTGCTCTTGGACAAGGCTACAATGAGCAGTTCTTC	CASSAALGQGYNEQFF
TRBV12-3/TRBV12-4	many	.	TRBJ1-3	TGTGCCAGCATTAGACTGAACTCTGGAAACACCATATATTTT	CASIRLNSGNTIYF
TRBV7-9	few	TRBD1	TRBJ2-1	TGTGCCAGCAGCGTACAGACAGGGGTATCCTACAATGAGCAGTTCTTC	CASSVQTGVSYNEQFF
TRBV29-1	many	.	TRBJ1-1	TGCAGCGTTCTATCCGAACAGGGTGAAGCTTTCTTT	CSVLSEQGEAFF
TRBV5-1	few	.	TRBJ2-3	TGCGCCAGCAGCGCAGAGGTGGGACTCCGTCTTGATACGCAGTATTTT	CASSAEVGLRLDTQYF
TRBV20-1	many	.	TRBJ2-1	TGCAGTGCCAAAGGCCTCTTCAATGAGCAGTTCTTC	CSAKGLFNEQFF
TRBV2	once	TRBD1	TRBJ2-2	TGTGCCAGCAGCGGGACAGCATTCCCTTGGGCGAACACCGGGGAGCTGTTTTTT	CASSGTAFPWANTGELFF
TRBV18	.	.	TRBJ1-6	TGTGCCAGCTCACCACTGGCCCTCCCGGCGGATTCACCCCTCCACTTT	CASSPLALPADSPLHF
TRBV5-6	many	.	TRBJ1-6	TGTGCCAGCAGCCGGACAGATTCACCCCTCCACTTT	CASSRTDSPLHF
TRBV29-1	many	.	TRBJ2-1	TGCAGCGTTGTATCCTACAATGAGCAGTTCTTC	CSVVSYNEQFF
TRBV7-3	many	.	TRBJ1-2	TGTGCCAGCAGCTCCGCTGCTAACTATGGCTACACCTTC	CASSSAANYGYTF
TRBV7-9	.	TRBD1	TRBJ2-2	TGTGCCAGCAGCTCATACAGGGGGAACACCGGGGAGCTGTTTTTT	CASSSYRGNTGELFF
TRBV7-3	.	.	TRBJ2-1	TGTGCCAGCAGCGACTTGACTAGTCGCAATGAGCAGTTCTTC	CASSDLTSRNEQFF
TRBV12-3/TRBV12-4	.	TRBD2	TRBJ2-7	TGTGCCAGCAGTTCCGGACTAGAACGAGGCCTCTACGAGCAGTACTTC	CASSSGLERGLYEQYF
TRBV7-2	few	.	TRBJ2-3	TGTGCCAGCAGCTTAATCCGGGACCACCGTGATACGCAGTATTTT	CASSLIRDHRDTQYF
TRBV20-1	many	.	TRBJ2-2	TGCAGTGCTAGATTCAGCGGTATCACCGGGGAGCTGTTTTTT	CSARFSGITGELFF
TRBV5-1	many	.	TRBJ2-2	TGCGCCAGCAGCCGTAATATTGATTTCGGGGAGCTGTTTTTT	CASSRNIDFGELFF
TRBV5-1	many	.	TRBJ2-1	TGCGCCAGCAGCGTCTACCGGGACACTTACAATGAGCAGTTCTTC	CASSVYRDTYNEQFF
TRBV2	many	TRBD2	TRBJ2-5	TGTGCCAGCAGTAGCGGGAAAGAGACCCAGTACTTC	CASSSGKETQYF
TRBV6-5	.	.	TRBJ1-6	TGTGCCAGCAGTTATGGGGGTTTGGGGAATTCACCCCTCCACTTT	CASSYGGLGNSPLHF
TRBV6-1	.	TRBD1	TRBJ1-3	TGTGCCAGCAGGACCGGGACAGGGGGCGCGAGTTCTGGAAACACCATATATTTT	CASRTGTGGASSGNTIYF
TRBV20-1	many	.	TRBJ1-6	TGCAGTGCTAGAGATCGGGGGAATTCACCCCTCCACTTT	CSARDRGNSPLHF
TRBV6-1	.	.	TRBJ2-3	TGTGCCAGCAGTGTGGGGGGCCGGGGAACAGATACGCAGTATTTT	CASSVGGRGTDTQYF
TRBV20-1	few	.	TRBJ1-1	TGCAGTGCTCCTGGGGCAGGGGATGAAGCTTTCTTT	CSAPGAGDEAFF
TRBV11-2	.	.	TRBJ2-2	TGTGCCAGCAGCCGACCCCCCCGGGACTCGAACCAACCTCTTAACACCGGGGAGCTGTTTTTT	CASSRPPRDSNQPLNTGELFF
TRBV20-1	once	.	TRBJ2-3	TGCAGTGCAAGCGGGCCAGCATCCCATTCAGATACGCAGTATTTT	CSASGPASHSDTQYF
TRBV12-3/TRBV12-4	many	TRBD2	TRBJ2-7	TGTGCCAGCAGTTTATCTAGCGGGAGGAGGGAGCAGTACTTC	CASSLSSGRREQYF
TRBV3-1	many	.	TRBJ1-2	TGTGCCAGCAGCCAAGACGAGCCAGGGGCTTCATATGGCTACACCTTC	CASSQDEPGASYGYTF
TRBV5-8	many	TRBD1	TRBJ1-4	TGTGCCAGCAGCCTCCCTCTACAGGGGCGGGGTGAAAAACTGTTTTTT	CASSLPLQGRGEKLFF
TRBV20-1	many	.	TRBJ1-2	TGCAGTGCTTCTCGGGGCAGGGCTAACTATGGCTACACCTTC	CSASRGRANYGYTF
TRBV4-1	few	.	TRBJ1-2	TGCGCCAGCAGCCCCGCAGTTCAAAACTATGGCTACACCTTC	CASSPAVQNYGYTF